These 4 T cell receptor beta chains were all obtained from the same sample, sequenced in a study of beta chain features in type 1 diabetes. What was sequenced were expressed TCRB transcripts, since all of the isolated RNA had been reverse transcribed. The method was immunoSEQ multiplex PCR; TCRdb's version includes in-frame clones alone and lacks a portion of them. The sample holds a few hundred thousand clones, 13% to 15% seen once. The sequenced sample was central memory CD4+ T cells from blood. Receptors were obtained from a man aged 25-40 years in good health.

This chain connects TRBV7-8 to TRBJ2-7, with D perhaps TRBD1 or TRBD2 (5 bases each). Germline V gene sequence: CDR1 SGHVS, CDR2 FQNEAQ. The CDR3 loop spans 14 amino acids. Trimming took off 1 base at V and 2 bases at J, with 9 bases between the two ends. The CDR3 sequence: CASSLGGSPYEQYF. The DNA for the CDR3 is TGTGCCAGCAGCTTAGGGGGGTCCCCCTACGAGCAGTACTTC.

This chain uses TRBV13 with TRBJ2-3, with unresolved D. V was cut by 1 base and J by 6 bases, with 8 bases left in between. There are 13 residues in the CDR3. CDR1 is PRHDT and CDR2 is FYEKMQ in the germline V gene (reference sequence). The CDR3 loop reads CASSLARADTQYF. The CDR3 nucleotides are TGTGCCAGCAGCTTAGCGAGAGCGGATACGCAGTATTTT. Based on the CDR3 plus reference TRBV13 and TRBJ2-3, the full variable domain is AAGVIQSPRHLIKEKRETATLKCYPIPRHDTVYWYQQGPGQDPQFLISFYEKMQSDKGSIPDRFSAQQFSDYHSELNMSSLELGDSALYFCASSLARADTQYFGPGTRLTVL.

This sequence joins TRBV25-1 and TRBJ1-2; TRBD1 might be the D (5 bases). V shed 3 bases and J shed 7 bases, with 18 bases lying between them. Per germline, CDR1 MGHDK and CDR2 SYGVNS. There are 15 residues in the CDR3. CDR3 nucleotide sequence: TGTGCCAGCAGTGATAATGGGGGACGGTTACTTGGCTACACCTTC. Encoded protein: CASSDNGGRLLGYTF.

This clone was detected ten times or more. Here the CDR3 DNA reads TGTGCCAGCAGCTTAGGCGGTGCTGGGGCCAACGTCCTGACTTTC. It codes for CASSLGGAGANVLTF. This chain connects TRBV7-2 to TRBJ2-6; D not certain. The V gene's germline CDR1 is SGHTA and CDR2 FQGNSA. This CDR3 region has 15 residues. Deletions cut 1 base from V and 2 bases from J, with 6 bases between.